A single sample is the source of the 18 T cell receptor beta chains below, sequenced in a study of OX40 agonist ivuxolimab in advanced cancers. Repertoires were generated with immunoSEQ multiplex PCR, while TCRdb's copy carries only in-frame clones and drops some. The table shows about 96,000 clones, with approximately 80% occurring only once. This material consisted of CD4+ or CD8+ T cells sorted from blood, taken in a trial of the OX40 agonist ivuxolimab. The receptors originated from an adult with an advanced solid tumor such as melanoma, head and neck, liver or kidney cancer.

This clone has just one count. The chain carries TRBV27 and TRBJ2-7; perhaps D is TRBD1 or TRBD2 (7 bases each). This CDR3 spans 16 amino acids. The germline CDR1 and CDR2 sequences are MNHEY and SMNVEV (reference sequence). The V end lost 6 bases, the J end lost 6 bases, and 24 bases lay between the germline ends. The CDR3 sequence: CASSLGGGGQISEQYF. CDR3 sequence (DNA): TGTGCCAGCAGCCTCGGAGGGGGGGGACAGATCTCCGAGCAGTACTTC.

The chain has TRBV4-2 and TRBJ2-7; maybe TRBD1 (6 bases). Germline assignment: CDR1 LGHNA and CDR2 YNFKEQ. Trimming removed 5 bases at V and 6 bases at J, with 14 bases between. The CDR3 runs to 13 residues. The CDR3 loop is CASSSTGYGEQYF. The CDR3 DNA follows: TGTGCCAGCAGCTCCACAGGGTACGGCGAGCAGTACTTC.

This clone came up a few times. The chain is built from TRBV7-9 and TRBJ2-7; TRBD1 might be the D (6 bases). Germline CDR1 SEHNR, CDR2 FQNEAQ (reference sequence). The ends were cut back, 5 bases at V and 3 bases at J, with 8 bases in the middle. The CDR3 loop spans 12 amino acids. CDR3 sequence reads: CASSVGHYEQYF. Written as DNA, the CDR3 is TGTGCCAGCAGCGTGGGACACTACGAGCAGTACTTC. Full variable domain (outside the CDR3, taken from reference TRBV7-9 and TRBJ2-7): DTGVSQNPRHKITKRGQNVTFRCDPISEHNRLYWYRQTLGQGPEFLTYFQNEAQLEKSRLLSDRFSAERPKGSFSTLEIQRTEQGDSAMYLCASSVGHYEQYFGPGTRLTVT.

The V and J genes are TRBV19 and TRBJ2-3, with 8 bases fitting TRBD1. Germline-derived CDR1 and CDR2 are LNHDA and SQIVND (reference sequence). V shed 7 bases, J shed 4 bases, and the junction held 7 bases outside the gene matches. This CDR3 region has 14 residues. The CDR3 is CASMLDRASDTQYF. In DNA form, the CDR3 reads TGTGCCAGTATGCTGGACAGGGCTTCAGATACGCAGTATTTT. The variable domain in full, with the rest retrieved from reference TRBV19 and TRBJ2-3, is DGGITQSPKYLFRKEGQNVTLSCEQNLNHDAMYWYRQDPGQGLRLIYYSQIVNDFQKGDIAEGYSVSREKKESFPLTVTSAQKNPTAFYLCASMLDRASDTQYFGPGTRLTVL.

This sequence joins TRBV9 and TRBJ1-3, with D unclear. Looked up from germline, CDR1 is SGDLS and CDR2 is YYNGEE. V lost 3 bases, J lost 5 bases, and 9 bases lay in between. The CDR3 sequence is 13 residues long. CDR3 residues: CASSEYGRNTIYF. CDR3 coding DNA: TGTGCCAGCAGCGAGTACGGGAGAAACACCATATATTTT.

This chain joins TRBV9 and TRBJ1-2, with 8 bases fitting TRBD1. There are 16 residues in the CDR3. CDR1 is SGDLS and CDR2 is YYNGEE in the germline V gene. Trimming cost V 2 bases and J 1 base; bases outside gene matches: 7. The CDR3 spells CASSVGSGGYNYGYTF. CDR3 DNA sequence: TGTGCCAGCAGCGTGGGGTCAGGGGGCTATAACTATGGCTACACCTTC.

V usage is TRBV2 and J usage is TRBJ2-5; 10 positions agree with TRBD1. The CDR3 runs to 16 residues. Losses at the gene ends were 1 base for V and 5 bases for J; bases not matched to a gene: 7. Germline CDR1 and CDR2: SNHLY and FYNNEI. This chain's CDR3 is CASSEGDRGPWETQYF. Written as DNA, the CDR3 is TGTGCCAGCAGTGAAGGAGACAGGGGGCCCTGGGAGACCCAGTACTTC.

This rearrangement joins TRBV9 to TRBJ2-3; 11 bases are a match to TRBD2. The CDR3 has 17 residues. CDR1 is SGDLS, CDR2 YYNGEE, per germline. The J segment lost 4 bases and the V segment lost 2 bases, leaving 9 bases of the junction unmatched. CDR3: CASSVRPTSGTADTQYF. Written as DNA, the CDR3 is TGTGCCAGCAGCGTCCGTCCGACTAGCGGGACTGCAGATACGCAGTATTTT.

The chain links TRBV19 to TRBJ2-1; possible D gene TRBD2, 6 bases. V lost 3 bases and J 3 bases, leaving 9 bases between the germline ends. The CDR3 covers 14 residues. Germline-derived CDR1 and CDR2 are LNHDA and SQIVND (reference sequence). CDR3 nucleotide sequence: TGTGCCAGTAGTATTGGGACTTTCTACAATGAGCAGTTCTTC. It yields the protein CASSIGTFYNEQFF. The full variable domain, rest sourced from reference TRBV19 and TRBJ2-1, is DGGITQSPKYLFRKEGQNVTLSCEQNLNHDAMYWYRQDPGQGLRLIYYSQIVNDFQKGDIAEGYSVSREKKESFPLTVTSAQKNPTAFYLCASSIGTFYNEQFFGPGTRLTVL.

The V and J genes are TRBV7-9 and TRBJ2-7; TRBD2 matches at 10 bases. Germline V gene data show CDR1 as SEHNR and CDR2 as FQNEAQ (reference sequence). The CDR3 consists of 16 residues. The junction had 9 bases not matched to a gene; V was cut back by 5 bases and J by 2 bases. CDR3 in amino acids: CASSQALAGDPYEQYF. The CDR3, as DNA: TGTGCCAGCAGCCAAGCGCTAGCGGGAGACCCCTACGAGCAGTACTTC.

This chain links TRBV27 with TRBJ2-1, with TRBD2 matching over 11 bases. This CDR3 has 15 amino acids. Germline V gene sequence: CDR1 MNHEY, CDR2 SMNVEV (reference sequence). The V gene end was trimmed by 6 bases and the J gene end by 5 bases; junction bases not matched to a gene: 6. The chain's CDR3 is CASSLTSGAHNEQFF. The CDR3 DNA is TGTGCCAGCAGCCTGACTAGCGGGGCCCACAATGAGCAGTTCTTC.

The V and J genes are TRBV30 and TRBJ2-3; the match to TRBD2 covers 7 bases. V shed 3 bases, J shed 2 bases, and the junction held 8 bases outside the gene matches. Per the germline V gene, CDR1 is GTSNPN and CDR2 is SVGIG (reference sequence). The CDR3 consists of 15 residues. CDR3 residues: CAWRAWGGATDTQYF. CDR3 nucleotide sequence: TGTGCCTGGAGAGCCTGGGGGGGAGCCACAGATACGCAGTATTTT.

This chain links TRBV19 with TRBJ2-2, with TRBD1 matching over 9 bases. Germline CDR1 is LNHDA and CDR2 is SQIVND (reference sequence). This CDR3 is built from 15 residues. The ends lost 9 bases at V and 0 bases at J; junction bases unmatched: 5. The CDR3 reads CASTRDRANTGELFF. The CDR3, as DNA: TGTGCCAGCACCCGGGACAGGGCGAACACCGGGGAGCTGTTTTTT.

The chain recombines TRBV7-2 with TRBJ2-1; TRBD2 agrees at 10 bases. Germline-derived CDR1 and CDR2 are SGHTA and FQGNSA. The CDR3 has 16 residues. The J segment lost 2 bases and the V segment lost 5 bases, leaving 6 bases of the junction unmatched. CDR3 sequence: CASSNLLAGPYNEQFF. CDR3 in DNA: TGTGCCAGCAGCAACCTACTAGCGGGGCCCTACAATGAGCAGTTCTTC. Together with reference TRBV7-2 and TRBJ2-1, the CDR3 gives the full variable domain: GAGVSQSPSNKVTEKGKDVELRCDPISGHTALYWYRQSLGQGLEFLIYFQGNSAPDKSGLPSDRFSAERTGGSVSTLTIQRTQQEDSAVYLCASSNLLAGPYNEQFFGPGTRLTVL.

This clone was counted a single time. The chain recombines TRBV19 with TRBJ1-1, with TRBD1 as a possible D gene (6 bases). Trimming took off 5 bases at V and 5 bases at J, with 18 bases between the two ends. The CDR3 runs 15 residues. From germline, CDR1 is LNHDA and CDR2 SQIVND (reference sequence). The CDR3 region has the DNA TGTGCCAGTAGTCTAAAGGGAGGGGGTTTTACTGAAGCTTTCTTT. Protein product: CASSLKGGGFTEAFF.

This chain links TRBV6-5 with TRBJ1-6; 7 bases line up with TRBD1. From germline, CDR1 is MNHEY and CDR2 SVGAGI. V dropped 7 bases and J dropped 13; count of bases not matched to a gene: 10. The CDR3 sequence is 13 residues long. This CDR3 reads CASNLEQGSPLHF. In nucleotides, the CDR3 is TGTGCCAGCAACCTCGAACAGGGGAGTCCCCTCCACTTT.

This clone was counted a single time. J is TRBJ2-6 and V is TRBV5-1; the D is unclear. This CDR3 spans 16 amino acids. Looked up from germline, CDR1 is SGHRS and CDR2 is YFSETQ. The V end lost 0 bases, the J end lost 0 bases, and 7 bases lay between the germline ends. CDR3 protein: CASSLVAASGANVLTF. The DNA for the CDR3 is TGCGCCAGCAGCTTGGTAGCAGCCTCTGGGGCCAACGTCCTGACTTTC. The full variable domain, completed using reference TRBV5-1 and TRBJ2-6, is KAGVTQTPRYLIKTRGQQVTLSCSPISGHRSVSWYQQTPGQGLQFLFEYFSETQRNKGNFPGRFSGRQFSNSRSEMNVSTLELGDSALYLCASSLVAASGANVLTFGAGSRLTVL.

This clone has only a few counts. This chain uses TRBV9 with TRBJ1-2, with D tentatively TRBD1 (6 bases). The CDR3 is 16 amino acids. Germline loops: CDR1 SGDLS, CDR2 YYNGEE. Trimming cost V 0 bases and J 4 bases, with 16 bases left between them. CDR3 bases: TGTGCCAGCAGCGTAGCGCCGGGGGGGCTGGCCTATGGCTACACCTTC. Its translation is CASSVAPGGLAYGYTF.